The T cell receptor beta chain under discussion was sequenced for a study of T cells in women clearing cervical HPV infection (dated by TCRdb to between 2018 and 2020). Regarding the research as a whole: Cases were about 25 women with histologically confirmed HPV16-related CIN3 or worse, including a couple of invasive cancers. An exploratory proof-of-principle case-control study, nested within the Guanacaste HPV Natural History Study in Costa Rica, was conducted to compare TCR repertoires across cervical HPV16 outcomes. A median age of approximately 32 years was observed in cases versus 38 in controls, and no significant differences in baseline characteristics were found. For cases, a median interval of approximately 150 days, with an interquartile range of about 90 to 210 days, was observed between lesion detection and blood sampling. Because only a few women had HLA typing data, the possibility that HLA type acted as a confounder could not be ruled out. Blood from cases was collected at the visit at which the lesion was first identified, whereas blood from controls was collected once infection was no longer detected. Controls were some 26 women whose single incident HPV16 infection cleared within 12 months without precancer or cancer developing. In the parent cohort, around 10,000 women aged 18 or older were enrolled in Guanacaste, Costa Rica, during about 1992 to 1994 and were followed for less than 8 years. Cases and controls were matched on age within five years and on year of sample collection. Five blinded duplicates per group were added as quality controls, so that 60 or so samples were obtained: roughly 50 participants and around 10 replicates.

Using the immunoSEQ assay, multiplex PCR amplified TCR beta CDR3 regions from an average of approximately 1,200 ng of genomic DNA per sample. Primer bias was corrected in the assay by using a complete synthetic TCR repertoire to establish an amplification baseline. The amplicons were sequenced using the Illumina platform. On the study's bioinformatics: Error correction of the sequences involved clustering with frequency ratios plus a modified nearest-neighbor algorithm, after which the sequences were analyzed in the immunoSEQ Analyzer using IMGT gene definitions. TCR richness and evenness were averaged over 20 rarefaction repeats at each rarefaction depth, excluding samples with fewer sequences than the depth. V, D and J gene relative abundances were compared between groups with Wilcoxon rank sum tests, applying FDR correction. In the blinded duplicates, the intraclass correlation was just under 97% for TCR richness and averaged 76.4% across more than 65 gene segments. TCRdb retrieved this table from immuneACCESS and kept in-frame rearrangements only. Not all clones are present; in checked studies, unresolved V genes account for under half, and no reason is known for the remainder. V, J and clone size are taken as reported in that table, and D and trimming were inferred from the DNA itself. For this sample, the table gives more than 20,000 clones. Of the sample, 2.5% to 3.5% falls within the top ten clones.

Every participant had a single incident cervical HPV16 infection, and prevalent HPV16 infections were excluded. Cervical HPV DNA was detected with MY09/MY11 PCR, and genotyping was done with dot-blot hybridization. Fifteen mL of heparinized blood were centrifuged, and the buffy coat was aliquoted, frozen at -30°C, then stored at -80°C. Genomic DNA was extracted from buffy coat specimens using QIAGEN kits. As for this clone: Which antigen it targets is not known.

Summary of the overall study and its limitations: T-cell numbers per sample were unknown, so richness differences could reflect varying T-cell content rather than repertoire biology. CIN3+ cases had significantly higher TCR repertoire richness than controls across sequencing depths, but evenness did not differ between the groups. Whether associations preceded infection or resulted from infection could not be shown with the cross-sectional design, and effector/memory subsets and HPV-specific T cells were not isolated. By combining richness with V gene abundances, random forest classifiers separated cases from controls with an estimated AUC of 0.83.

Sequenced: blood buffy coat. This sequence was found in a woman between 18 and 70 years old with a cervical HPV16 infection that either progressed to CIN3+ or cleared (not recorded which).

The CDR3 loop reads CASSSTRKAGELFF. CDR3 DNA, as far as it was read: TGTGCCAGCAGCTCGACTAGGAAGGCCGGGGAG. The rearranged chain carries TRBV7-9 and TRBJ2-2; perhaps TRBD2 is the D gene, with 6 bases matching. The read is 3 residues too short to cover the CDR3 end, so that end is filled in from the germline J gene. From the cysteine through the phenylalanine, the CDR3 covers 14 amino acids. Shown are 33 bases from within the CDR3, in frame from base 1. Looking up the germline V gene (reference sequence) yields CDR1 SEHNR and CDR2 FQNEAQ. The junction shows trimming of 4 bases on V and 6 bases on J, plus 12 bases between the germline ends.